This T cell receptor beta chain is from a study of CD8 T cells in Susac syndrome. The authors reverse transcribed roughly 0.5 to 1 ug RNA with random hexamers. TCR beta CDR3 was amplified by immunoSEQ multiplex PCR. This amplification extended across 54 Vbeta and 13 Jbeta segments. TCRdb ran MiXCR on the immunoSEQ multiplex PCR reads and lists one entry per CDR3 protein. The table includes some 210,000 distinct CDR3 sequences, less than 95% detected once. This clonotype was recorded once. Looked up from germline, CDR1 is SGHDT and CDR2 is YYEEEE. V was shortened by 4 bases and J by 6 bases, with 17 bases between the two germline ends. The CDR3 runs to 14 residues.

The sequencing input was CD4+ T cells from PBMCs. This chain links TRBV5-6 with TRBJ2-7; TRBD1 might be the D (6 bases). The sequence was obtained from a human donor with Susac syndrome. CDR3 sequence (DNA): TGTGCCAGCAGCCCCGGGACAAGGGAAGGCGAGCAGTACTTC. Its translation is CASSPGTREGEQYF.